This T cell receptor beta chain was documented in a study of T-cell reconstitution after alpha-beta-depleted transplantation in children. Findings and caveats of the study: About two months after transplant, alpha-beta T cells reportedly came from several hundred expanded graft clones. It was surviving recipient T cells and thymic progenitors that gave some patients high TCRbeta diversity at day 60. Counts and diversity of T cells one year after transplant came mostly from newly produced T cells.

This clonotype was observed a few times. The antigen remains unidentified. Library preparation (for TCRbeta) was performed with unique molecular identifiers. Each CDR3 protein gets one entry after TCRdb re-called the PCR reads with MiXCR. The table lists 750,000 to 950,000 distinct CDR3 sequences, 16% of them singletons. V dropped 2 bases and J dropped 10 bases, with 12 bases sitting between them. The CDR3 spans 12 residues. CDR1 and CDR2 from the germline V gene are DFQATT and SNEGSKA (reference sequence). The genes are TRBV20-1 and TRBJ2-1; the D gene is possibly TRBD1 (5 bases). Sample: PBMCs, mostly from graft donor cells, taken 360 days after TCRalphabeta/CD19-depleted stem cell transplant. This clonotype originated in a male patient between 5 and 17 years old who had a stem cell transplant for acute lymphoblastic leukemia, so the T cells may come from the graft donor. This CDR3 is CSARSLGEEQFF. The CDR3 DNA reads as TGCAGTGCTAGATCCTTAGGGGAAGAGCAGTTCTTC.